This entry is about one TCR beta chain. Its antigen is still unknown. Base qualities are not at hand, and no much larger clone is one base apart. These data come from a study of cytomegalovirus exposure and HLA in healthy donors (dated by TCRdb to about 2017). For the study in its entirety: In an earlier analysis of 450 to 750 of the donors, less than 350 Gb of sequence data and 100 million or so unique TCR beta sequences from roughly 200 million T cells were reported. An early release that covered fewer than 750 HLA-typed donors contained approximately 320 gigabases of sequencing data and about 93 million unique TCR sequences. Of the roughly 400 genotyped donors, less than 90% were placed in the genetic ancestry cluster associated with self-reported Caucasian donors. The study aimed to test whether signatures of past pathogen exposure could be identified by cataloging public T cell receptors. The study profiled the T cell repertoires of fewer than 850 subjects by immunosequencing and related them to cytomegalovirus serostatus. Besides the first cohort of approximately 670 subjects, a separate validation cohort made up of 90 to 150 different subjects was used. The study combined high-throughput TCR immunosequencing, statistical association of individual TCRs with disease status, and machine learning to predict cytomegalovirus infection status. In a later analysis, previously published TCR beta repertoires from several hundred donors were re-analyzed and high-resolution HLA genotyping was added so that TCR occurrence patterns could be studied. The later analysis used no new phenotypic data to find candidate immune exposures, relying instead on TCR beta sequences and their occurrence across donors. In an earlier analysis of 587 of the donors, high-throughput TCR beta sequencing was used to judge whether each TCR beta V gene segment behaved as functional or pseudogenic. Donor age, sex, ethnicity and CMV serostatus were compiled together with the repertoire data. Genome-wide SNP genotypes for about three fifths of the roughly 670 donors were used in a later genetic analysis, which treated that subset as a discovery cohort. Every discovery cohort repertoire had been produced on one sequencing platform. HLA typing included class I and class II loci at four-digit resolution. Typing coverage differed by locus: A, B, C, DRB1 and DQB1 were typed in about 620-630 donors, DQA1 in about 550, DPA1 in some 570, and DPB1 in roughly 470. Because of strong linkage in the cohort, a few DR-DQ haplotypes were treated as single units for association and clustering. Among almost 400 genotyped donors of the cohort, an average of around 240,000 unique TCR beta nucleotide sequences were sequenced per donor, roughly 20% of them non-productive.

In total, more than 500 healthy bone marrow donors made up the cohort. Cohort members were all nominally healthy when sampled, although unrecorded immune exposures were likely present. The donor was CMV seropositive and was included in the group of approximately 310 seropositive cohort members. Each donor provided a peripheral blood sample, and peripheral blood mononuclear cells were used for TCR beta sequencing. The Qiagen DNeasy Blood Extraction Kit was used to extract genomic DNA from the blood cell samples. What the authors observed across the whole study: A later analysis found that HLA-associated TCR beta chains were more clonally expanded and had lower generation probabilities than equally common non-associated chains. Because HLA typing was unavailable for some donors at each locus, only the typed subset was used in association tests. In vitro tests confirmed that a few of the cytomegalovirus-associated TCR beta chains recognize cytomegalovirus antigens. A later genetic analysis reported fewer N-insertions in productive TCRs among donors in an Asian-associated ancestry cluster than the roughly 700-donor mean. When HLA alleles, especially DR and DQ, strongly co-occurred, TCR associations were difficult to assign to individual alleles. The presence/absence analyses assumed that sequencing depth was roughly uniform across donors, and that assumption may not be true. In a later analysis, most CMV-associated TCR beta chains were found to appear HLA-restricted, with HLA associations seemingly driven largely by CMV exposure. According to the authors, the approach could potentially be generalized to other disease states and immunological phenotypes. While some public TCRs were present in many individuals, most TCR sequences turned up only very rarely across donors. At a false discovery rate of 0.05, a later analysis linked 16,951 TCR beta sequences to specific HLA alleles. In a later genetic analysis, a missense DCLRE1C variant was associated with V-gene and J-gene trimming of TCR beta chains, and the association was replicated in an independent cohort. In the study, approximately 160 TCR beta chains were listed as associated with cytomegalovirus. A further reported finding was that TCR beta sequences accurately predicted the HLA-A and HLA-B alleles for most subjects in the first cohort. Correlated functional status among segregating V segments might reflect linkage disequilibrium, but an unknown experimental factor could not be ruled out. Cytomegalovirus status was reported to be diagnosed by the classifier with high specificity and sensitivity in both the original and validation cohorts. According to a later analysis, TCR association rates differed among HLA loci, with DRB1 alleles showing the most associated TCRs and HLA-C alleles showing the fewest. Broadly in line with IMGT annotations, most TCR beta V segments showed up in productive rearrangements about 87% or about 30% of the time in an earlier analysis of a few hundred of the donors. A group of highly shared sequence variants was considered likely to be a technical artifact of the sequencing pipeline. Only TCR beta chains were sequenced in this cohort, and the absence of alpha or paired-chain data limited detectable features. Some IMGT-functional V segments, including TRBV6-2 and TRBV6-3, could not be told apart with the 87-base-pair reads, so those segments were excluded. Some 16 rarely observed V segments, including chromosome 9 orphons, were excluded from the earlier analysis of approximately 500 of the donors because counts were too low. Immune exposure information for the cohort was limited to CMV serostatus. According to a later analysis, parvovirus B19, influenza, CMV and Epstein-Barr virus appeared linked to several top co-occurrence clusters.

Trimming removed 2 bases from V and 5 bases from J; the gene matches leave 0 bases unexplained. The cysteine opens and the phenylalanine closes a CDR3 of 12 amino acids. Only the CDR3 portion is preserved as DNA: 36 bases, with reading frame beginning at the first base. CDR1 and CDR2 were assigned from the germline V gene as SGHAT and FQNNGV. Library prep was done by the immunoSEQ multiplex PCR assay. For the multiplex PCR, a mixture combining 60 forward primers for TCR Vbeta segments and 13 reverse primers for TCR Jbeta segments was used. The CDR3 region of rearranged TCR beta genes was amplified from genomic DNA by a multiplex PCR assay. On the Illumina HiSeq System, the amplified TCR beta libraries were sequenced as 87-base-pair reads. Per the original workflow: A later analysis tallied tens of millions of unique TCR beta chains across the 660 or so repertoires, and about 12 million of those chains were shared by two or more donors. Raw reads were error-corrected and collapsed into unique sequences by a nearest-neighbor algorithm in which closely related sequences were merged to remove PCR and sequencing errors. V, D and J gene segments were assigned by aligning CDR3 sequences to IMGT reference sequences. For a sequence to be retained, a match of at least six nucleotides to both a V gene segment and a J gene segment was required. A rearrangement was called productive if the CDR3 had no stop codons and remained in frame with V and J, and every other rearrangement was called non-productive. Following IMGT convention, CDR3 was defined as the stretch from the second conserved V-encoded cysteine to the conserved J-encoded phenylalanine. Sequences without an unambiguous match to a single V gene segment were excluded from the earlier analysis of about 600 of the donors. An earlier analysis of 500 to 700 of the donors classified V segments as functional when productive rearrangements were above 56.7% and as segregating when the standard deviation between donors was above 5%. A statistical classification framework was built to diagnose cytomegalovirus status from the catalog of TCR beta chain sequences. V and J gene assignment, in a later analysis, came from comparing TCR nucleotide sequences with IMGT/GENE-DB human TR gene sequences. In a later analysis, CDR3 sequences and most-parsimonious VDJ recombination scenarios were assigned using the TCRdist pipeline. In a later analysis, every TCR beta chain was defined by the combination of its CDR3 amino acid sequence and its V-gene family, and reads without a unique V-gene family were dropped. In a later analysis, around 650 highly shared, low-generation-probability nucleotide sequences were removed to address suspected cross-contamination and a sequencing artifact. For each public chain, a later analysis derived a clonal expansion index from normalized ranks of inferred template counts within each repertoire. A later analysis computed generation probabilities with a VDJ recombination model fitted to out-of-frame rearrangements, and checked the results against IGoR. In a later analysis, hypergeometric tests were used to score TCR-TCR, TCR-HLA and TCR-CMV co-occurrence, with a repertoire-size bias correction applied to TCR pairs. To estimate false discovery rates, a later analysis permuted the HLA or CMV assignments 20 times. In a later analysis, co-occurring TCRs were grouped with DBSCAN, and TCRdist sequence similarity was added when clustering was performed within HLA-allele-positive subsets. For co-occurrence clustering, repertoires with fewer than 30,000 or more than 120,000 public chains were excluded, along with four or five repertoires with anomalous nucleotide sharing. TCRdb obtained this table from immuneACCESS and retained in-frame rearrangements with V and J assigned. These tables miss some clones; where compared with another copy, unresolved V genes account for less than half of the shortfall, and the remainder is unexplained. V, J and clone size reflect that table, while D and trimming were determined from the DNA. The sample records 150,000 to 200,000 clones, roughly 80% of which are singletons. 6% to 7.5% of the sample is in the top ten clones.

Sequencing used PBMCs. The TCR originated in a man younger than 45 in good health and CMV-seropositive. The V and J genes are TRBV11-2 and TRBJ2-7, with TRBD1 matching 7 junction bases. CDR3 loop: CASSLTGDEQYF. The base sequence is TGTGCCAGCAGCTTAACAGGGGACGAGCAGTACTTC.